The sequence of this TCR beta chain was determined in a study of cytomegalovirus exposure and HLA in healthy donors. PCR amplification relied on 60 Vbeta primers (plus 13 Jbeta primers). This table comes from immunoSEQ multiplex PCR, and its TCRdb copy is limited to in-frame clones, with some not included. The table includes 140,000 to 150,000 clones, 78% detected once. This CDR3 is built from 14 residues. Germline V gene data show CDR1 as SNHLY and CDR2 as FYNNEI. This TCR derives from a man aged 35 to 55 in good health and CMV-seropositive. The V gene is TRBV2, the J gene TRBJ2-5; D is perhaps TRBD1 (6 bases). Gene TRBJ2-7 matches the end of the DNA better, so the J call may be wrong. The sequencing input was PBMCs. CDR3 DNA sequence: TGTGCCAGCAGAACAGGGACACATTCCTACGAGCAGTACTTC. Protein product: CASRTGTHSYEQYF.